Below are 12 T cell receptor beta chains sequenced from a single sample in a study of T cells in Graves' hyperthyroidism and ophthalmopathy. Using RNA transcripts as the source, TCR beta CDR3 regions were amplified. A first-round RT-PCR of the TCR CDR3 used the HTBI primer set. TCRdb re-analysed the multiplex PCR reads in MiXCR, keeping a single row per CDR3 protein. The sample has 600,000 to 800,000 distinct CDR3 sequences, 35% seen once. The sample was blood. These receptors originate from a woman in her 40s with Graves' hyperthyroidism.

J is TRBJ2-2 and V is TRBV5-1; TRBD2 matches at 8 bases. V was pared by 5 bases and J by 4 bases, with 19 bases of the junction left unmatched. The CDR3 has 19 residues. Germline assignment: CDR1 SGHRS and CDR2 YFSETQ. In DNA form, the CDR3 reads TGCGCCAGCAGTCGCCGCCCGGGACTAGTAGTTATTCGCACCGGGGAGCTGTTTTTT. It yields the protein CASSRRPGLVVIRTGELFF.

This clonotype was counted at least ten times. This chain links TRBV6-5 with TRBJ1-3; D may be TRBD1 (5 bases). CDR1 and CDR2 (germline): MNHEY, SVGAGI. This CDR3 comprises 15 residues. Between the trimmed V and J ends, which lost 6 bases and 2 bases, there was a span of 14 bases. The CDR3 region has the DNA TGTGCCAGCAGATGGGCCCGGGGCACTGGAAACACCATATATTTT. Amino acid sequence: CASRWARGTGNTIYF.

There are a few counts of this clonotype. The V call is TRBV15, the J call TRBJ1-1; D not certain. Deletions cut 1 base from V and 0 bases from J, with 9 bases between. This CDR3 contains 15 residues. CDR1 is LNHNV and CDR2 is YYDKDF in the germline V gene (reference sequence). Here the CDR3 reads CATSRGRIMNTEAFF. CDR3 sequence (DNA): TGTGCCACCAGCAGAGGCCGTATCATGAACACTGAAGCTTTCTTT.

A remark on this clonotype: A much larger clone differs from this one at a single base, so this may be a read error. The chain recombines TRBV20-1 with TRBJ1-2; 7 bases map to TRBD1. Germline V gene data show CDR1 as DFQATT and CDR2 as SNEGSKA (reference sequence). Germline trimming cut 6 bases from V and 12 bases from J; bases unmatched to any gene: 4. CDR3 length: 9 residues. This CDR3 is CSAGGGHTF. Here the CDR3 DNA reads TGCAGTGCAGGGGGCGGCCACACCTTC.

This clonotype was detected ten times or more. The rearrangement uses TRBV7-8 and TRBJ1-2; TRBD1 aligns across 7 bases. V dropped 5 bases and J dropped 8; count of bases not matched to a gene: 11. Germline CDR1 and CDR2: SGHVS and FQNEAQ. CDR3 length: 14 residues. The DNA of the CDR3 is TGTGCCAGCAGCGGAAGGACAGGCCCTCGGGGCTACACCTTC. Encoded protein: CASSGRTGPRGYTF.

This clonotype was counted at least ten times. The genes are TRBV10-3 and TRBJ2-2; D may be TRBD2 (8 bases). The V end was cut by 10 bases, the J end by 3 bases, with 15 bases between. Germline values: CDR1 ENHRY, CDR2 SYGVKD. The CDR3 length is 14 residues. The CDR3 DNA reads TGTGCCACGGGAGGGACAGCGGACACCGGGGAGCTGTTTTTT. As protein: CATGGTADTGELFF.

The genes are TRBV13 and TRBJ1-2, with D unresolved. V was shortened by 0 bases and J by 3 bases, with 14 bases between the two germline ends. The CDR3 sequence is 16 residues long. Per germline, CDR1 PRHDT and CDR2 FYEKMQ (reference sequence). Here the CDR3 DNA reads TGTGCCAGCAGCTTAGGTGGTCCAGAGTCCTACTATGGCTACACCTTC. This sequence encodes CASSLGGPESYYGYTF.

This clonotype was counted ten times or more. The CDR3 here is CASRPIGTGDSPLHF. The CDR3 coding sequence is TGTGCCAGCAGACCGATCGGGACAGGGGATTCACCCCTCCACTTT. The rearrangement uses TRBV6-1 and TRBJ1-6; 10 nucleotides agree with TRBD1. This CDR3 region has 15 residues. V lost 6 bases to trimming and J lost 8 bases; unmatched junction nucleotides: 7. Germline CDR1 is MNHNS and CDR2 is SASEGT.

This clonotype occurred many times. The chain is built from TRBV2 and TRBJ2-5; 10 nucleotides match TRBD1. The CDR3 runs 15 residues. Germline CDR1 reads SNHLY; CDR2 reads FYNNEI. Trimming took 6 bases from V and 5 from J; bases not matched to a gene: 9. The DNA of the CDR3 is TGTGCCAGCAGATATTCCGGGACAGGGGTGGAGACCCAGTACTTC. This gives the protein CASRYSGTGVETQYF.

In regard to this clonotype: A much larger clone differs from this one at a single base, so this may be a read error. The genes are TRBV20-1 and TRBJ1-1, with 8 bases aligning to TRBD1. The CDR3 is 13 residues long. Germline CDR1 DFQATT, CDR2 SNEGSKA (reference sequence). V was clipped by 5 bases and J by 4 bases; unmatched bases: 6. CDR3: CSAERTGTTEAFF. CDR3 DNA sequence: TGCAGTGCTGAGAGGACAGGGACCACTGAAGCTTTCTTT.

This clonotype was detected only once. The CDR3 reads CASSPMTGNSNQPQHF. The DNA of the CDR3 is TGTGCCAGCAGTCCGATGACAGGGAATAGCAATCAGCCCCAGCATTTT. The V call is TRBV12-3 or TRBV12-4, the J call TRBJ1-5; 7 bases agree with TRBD1. The CDR3 extends over 16 amino acids. V was clipped by 5 bases and J by 0 bases; unmatched bases: 7.

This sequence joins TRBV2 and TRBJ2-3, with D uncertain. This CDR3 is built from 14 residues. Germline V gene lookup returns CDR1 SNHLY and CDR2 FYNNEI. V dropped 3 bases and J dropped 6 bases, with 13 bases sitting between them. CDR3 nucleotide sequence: TGTGCCAGCAGTGAGGCTAGTCGATCGGATACGCAGTATTTT. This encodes CASSEASRSDTQYF.